The 6 T cell receptor beta chains below were found in one sample sequenced in a study of technical replicates of blood from a handful of donors. Data came from immunoSEQ multiplex PCR; TCRdb stores just in-frame clones and leaves some out. The sample contains tens of thousands of clones, approximately 93% of which appear only once. Sequenced: PBMCs. The receptors come from a human donor in good health. Some clones in this sample may be carry-over from other donors' samples.

This chain joins TRBV5-1 and TRBJ2-5; D unclear. This CDR3 region has 16 residues. Germline values: CDR1 SGHRS, CDR2 YFSETQ. The V and J ends lost 2 bases and 5 bases respectively, with 19 bases between them. Here the CDR3 DNA reads TGCGCCAGCAGCTTATCTGGAGACGGCCTGAGGGAGACCCAGTACTTC. Encoded protein: CASSLSGDGLRETQYF.

V is TRBV7-2 and J is TRBJ2-7, with 12 bases that match TRBD2. Trimming removed 6 bases from V and 6 bases from J; junction bases left unmatched: 12. This CDR3 has 16 residues. Germline V gene lookup returns CDR1 SGHTA and CDR2 FQGNSA. The CDR3 spells CASRSGTSGLPGEQYF. In DNA form, the CDR3 reads TGTGCCAGCAGGTCCGGGACTAGCGGGTTACCGGGCGAGCAGTACTTC.

The J gene is TRBJ2-1, the V gene TRBV7-9; 8 bases are shared with TRBD2. The V gene end was trimmed by 3 bases and the J gene end by 6 bases; junction bases not matched to a gene: 4. Germline values: CDR1 SEHNR, CDR2 FQNEAQ (reference sequence). The CDR3 covers 14 residues. As DNA, the CDR3 is TGTGCCAGCAGCTTTCCGGGACTAGGCAATGAGCAGTTCTTC. It is translated as CASSFPGLGNEQFF.

The chain couples TRBV19 to TRBJ1-2; D is unclear. From germline, CDR1 is LNHDA and CDR2 SQIVND (reference sequence). The CDR3 runs to 13 residues. Trimming stripped 6 bases from V and 2 bases from J, with 10 bases between. For the CDR3, the DNA is TGTGCCAGTAGGCCGTCGGGGAACTATGGCTACACCTTC. It yields the protein CASRPSGNYGYTF.

This clone appeared a few times. The chain employs TRBV6-4 and TRBJ2-3; 9 bases align to TRBD2. Germline-derived CDR1 and CDR2 are MRHNA and SNTAGT. The length of the CDR3 is 15 residues. The V gene end was trimmed by 4 bases and the J gene end by 2 bases; junction bases not matched to a gene: 4. For the CDR3, the DNA is TGTGCCAGCAGTGTGGCTAGCGGGGCCACAGATACGCAGTATTTT. Its translation is CASSVASGATDTQYF.

The chain uses TRBV5-3 and TRBJ1-1; D is perhaps TRBD1 (6 bases). TRBV5-3 is known as an ORF, though its function is uncertain. V dropped 5 bases and J dropped 9 bases, with 20 bases sitting between them. The CDR3 has 14 amino acids. The CDR3 sequence: CARRLFFGTKKAFF. CDR3 nucleotides: TGTGCCAGAAGGCTTTTTTTCGGGACAAAAAAAGCTTTCTTT.